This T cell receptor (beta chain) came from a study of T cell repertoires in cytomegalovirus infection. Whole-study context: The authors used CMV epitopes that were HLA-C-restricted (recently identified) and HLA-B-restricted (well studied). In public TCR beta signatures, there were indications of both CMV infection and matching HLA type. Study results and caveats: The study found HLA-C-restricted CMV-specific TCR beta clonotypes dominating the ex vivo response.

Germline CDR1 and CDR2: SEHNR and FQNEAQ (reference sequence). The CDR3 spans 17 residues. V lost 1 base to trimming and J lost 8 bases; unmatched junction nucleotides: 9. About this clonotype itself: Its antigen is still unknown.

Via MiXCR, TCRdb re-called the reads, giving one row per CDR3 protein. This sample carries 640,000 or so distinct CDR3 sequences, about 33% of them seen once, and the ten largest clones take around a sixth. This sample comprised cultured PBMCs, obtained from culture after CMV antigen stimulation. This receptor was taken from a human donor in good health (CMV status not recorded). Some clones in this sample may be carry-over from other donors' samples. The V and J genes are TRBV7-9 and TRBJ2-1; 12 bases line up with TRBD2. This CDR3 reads CASSLGTSGIEPDEQFF. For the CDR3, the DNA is TGTGCCAGCAGCTTAGGGACTAGCGGGATCGAACCCGATGAGCAGTTCTTC.